This T cell receptor (beta chain) was identified during a study of CD8+CD57+ T cells in acquired aplastic anemia. The use of genomic DNA as template underpinned the TCR beta VDJ and CDR3 profiling. TCRdb fed the reads into MiXCR, producing one record per CDR3 protein. The data contain roughly 61,000 distinct CDR3 sequences, around 50% of them singletons. The sample holds a few counts of this clonotype. Trimming took 2 bases from V and 6 from J, leaving 8 bases between them. The V gene's germline CDR1 is SGHTA and CDR2 FQGNSA. The CDR3 runs 12 residues. J is TRBJ2-7 and V is TRBV7-2; D gene uncertain. Sequenced: sorted CD4+, CD8+, or CD8+CD57+ T cells (not recorded which) from PBMCs. This clonotype was sampled from a human donor in good health, serving as a control. The CDR3 sequence: CASSLPRSEQYF. DNA for the CDR3: TGTGCCAGCAGCTTACCAAGGAGCGAGCAGTACTTC. The whole variable domain, filled in from reference TRBV7-2 and TRBJ2-7, reads GAGVSQSPSNKVTEKGKDVELRCDPISGHTALYWYRQSLGQGLEFLIYFQGNSAPDKSGLPSDRFSAERTGGSVSTLTIQRTQQEDSAVYLCASSLPRSEQYFGPGTRLTVT.